A single sample gave rise to the 7 T cell receptor beta chains below, sequenced in a study of T cell responses to AZD1222 COVID-19 vaccine (dated by TCRdb to the early 2020s). The library was prepared using the immunoSEQ multiplex PCR assay. The clones in this table, taken by TCRdb from immuneACCESS, are in-frame only. Not every clone is retained; where verified, under half of the shortfall comes from an unresolved V gene, and the cause of the rest is unknown. The sample data list over 65,000 clones, and about nine tenths of these were observed just once. In total, the top ten clones hold 6.9% of the sample. The intended sense of this specimen's time point label: about 28 days (+/-7) after the second vaccine dose. Source: peripheral blood, taken 28 days after the second AZD1222 dose. These receptors originate from an adult who received the AZD1222 COVID-19 vaccine.

This clone has just a few counts. The CDR3 here is CASSPGTGSGEQYF. The CDR3 region has the DNA TGTGCCAGCAGCCCCGGGACAGGGTCGGGCGAGCAGTACTTC. This sequence joins TRBV6-2 or TRBV6-3 and TRBJ2-7; 9 bases map to TRBD1. V trimming: 6 bases; J trimming: 6 bases; junction bases outside the gene matches: 9. The CDR3 sequence is 14 residues long. In germline, CDR1 is MNHEY, CDR2 SVGEGT.

J is TRBJ1-1 and V is TRBV18; no firm D call. The germline CDR1 and CDR2 sequences are KGHSH and LQKENI. The CDR3 runs to 17 residues. V lost 6 bases to trimming and J lost 4 bases, with 24 bases between them. The CDR3 loop is CASSPDKILLGGTEAFF. CDR3 in DNA: TGTGCCAGCTCTCCAGACAAGATTCTCCTAGGTGGCACTGAAGCTTTCTTT.

The chain joins TRBV25-1 to TRBJ1-6; no definite D call. V was clipped by 6 bases and J by 10 bases, with 16 bases between them. Per germline, CDR1 MGHDK and CDR2 SYGVNS. This CDR3 region has 14 residues. The DNA for the CDR3 is TGTGCCAGCAGCCCCGATTTGGGCGGATCACCCCTCCACTTT. Encoded protein: CASSPDLGGSPLHF. Full variable domain (missing parts from reference TRBV25-1 and TRBJ1-6): EADIYQTPRYLVIGTGKKITLECSQTMGHDKMYWYQQDPGMELHLIHYSYGVNSTEKGDLSSESTVSRIRTEHFPLTLESARPSHTSQYLCASSPDLGGSPLHFGNGTRLTVT.

This clone showed up just a few times. The chain is built from TRBV19 and TRBJ2-1; 9 bases align to TRBD2. V was clipped by 11 bases and J by 4 bases; unmatched bases: 6. CDR1 LNHDA and CDR2 SQIVND come from the germline V gene (reference sequence). The CDR3 extends over 13 amino acids. The CDR3 bases are TGTGCCTGCCGCCTAGCGGGGTACAATGAGCAGTTCTTC. It translates to CACRLAGYNEQFF.

This clone is a singleton in its sample. This chain joins TRBV9 and TRBJ2-3; 10 nucleotides line up with TRBD2. The germline gives CDR1 SGDLS, CDR2 YYNGEE. V lost 0 bases to trimming and J lost 5 bases; unmatched junction nucleotides: 9. CDR3 length: 17 residues. In nucleotides, the CDR3 is TGTGCCAGCAGCGTAGTAGGGAGCGGGAGGGCCAAAGATACGCAGTATTTT. It yields the protein CASSVVGSGRAKDTQYF.

The chain joins TRBV5-8 to TRBJ1-1; D is uncertain. The germline V gene has CDR1 SGHTS and CDR2 YDEGEE. This CDR3 region has 11 residues. V shed 3 bases and J shed 7 bases, with 7 bases lying between them. Here the CDR3 DNA reads TGTGCCAGCAGCTCCTTATTTGAAGCTTTCTTT. It translates to CASSSLFEAFF.

This chain joins TRBV6-6 and TRBJ2-7; D is uncertain. Trimming took off 6 bases at V and 2 bases at J, with 14 bases between the two ends. Germline V lookup: CDR1 MNHNY, CDR2 SVGAGI (reference sequence). CDR3 size: 14 residues. Here the CDR3 reads CASRFDIITYEQYF. CDR3 nucleotides: TGTGCCAGCAGATTCGACATAATCACCTACGAGCAGTACTTC.